These T cell receptor beta chains were read from a single sample in a study of sequential checkpoint blockade in melanoma. The repertoire was sequenced with immunoSEQ multiplex PCR; TCRdb's copy has only in-frame clones and lacks some. Of 23,000 or so clones in the sample, 65% to 75% were seen once. The sequences come from CD8+ T cells sorted from blood (inferred from file names), collected from a patient given nivolumab and ipilimumab in sequence. Receptors originate from a human donor with melanoma. Each CDR3 is given with its conserved first and last residue. Fields, in order: clone size, D gene, V gene, J gene, CDR3 protein, CDR3 DNA. D genes are given only for firm matches. A row's size may be missing; if present it is once, few, many or a size class.

-,-,TRBV10-3,TRBJ2-2,CAISDDPGSTGELFF,TGTGCCATCAGTGACGACCCGGGTAGCACCGGGGAGCTGTTTTTT
-,-,TRBV2,TRBJ1-2,CASSDMYGYTF,TGTGCCAGCAGTGACATGTATGGCTACACCTTC
-,-,TRBV27,TRBJ1-2,CAAGLPDHGYTF,TGTGCCGCTGGACTGCCCGACCATGGCTACACCTTC
once,TRBD1,TRBV9,TRBJ2-1,CASSPPVGDRVRDEQFF,TGTGCCAGCAGCCCCCCGGTAGGGGACAGGGTTCGCGATGAGCAGTTCTTC
-,-,TRBV4-2,TRBJ1-5,CASSQDHMGLPQHF,TGTGCCAGCAGCCAAGATCATATGGGACTGCCCCAGCATTTT
-,-,TRBV11-2,TRBJ2-1,CASSDPGESAPYNEQFF,TGTGCCAGCAGCGATCCGGGGGAGTCCGCCCCCTACAATGAGCAGTTCTTC
-,TRBD1,TRBV4-1,TRBJ1-6,CASSQRTGDNSPLHF,TGCGCCAGCAGCCAACGGACAGGGGATAATTCACCCCTCCACTTT
-,-,TRBV5-1,TRBJ2-5,CASSSPLQGHETQYF,TGCGCCAGCAGCTCCCCCCTCCAGGGTCACGAGACCCAGTACTTC
-,TRBD1,TRBV5-6,TRBJ2-7,CASSMSYRGLDEQYF,TGTGCCAGCAGCATGAGCTACAGGGGCTTAGACGAGCAGTACTTC
-,-,TRBV9,TRBJ1-5,CASSVAFPVEPQHF,TGTGCCAGCAGCGTAGCGTTTCCGGTGGAGCCCCAGCATTTT
-,-,TRBV7-2,TRBJ2-1,CASSLTGGQFF,TGTGCCAGCAGCTTGACTGGCGGGCAGTTCTTC
once,TRBD1,TRBV11-3,TRBJ2-3,CASSAGQGTDTQYF,TGTGCCAGCAGCGCCGGACAGGGAACAGATACGCAGTATTTT
-,TRBD1,TRBV27,TRBJ2-1,CASSPGTAYNEQFF,TGTGCCAGCAGTCCCGGGACAGCTTACAATGAGCAGTTCTTC
few,-,TRBV7-3,TRBJ1-6,CASSFSGDSPLHF,TGTGCCAGCAGCTTTTCTGGAGATTCACCCCTCCACTTT
-,-,TRBV5-4,TRBJ2-3,CASSLGTSTQYF,TGTGCCAGCAGCTTGGGAACCAGTACGCAGTATTTT
-,-,TRBV5-4,TRBJ1-2,CASRYDSTGGYTF,TGTGCCAGCAGATACGACAGTACCGGTGGCTACACCTTC
-,TRBD2,TRBV10-3,TRBJ2-3,CAISETSGSTDTQYF,TGTGCCATCAGTGAGACTAGCGGTAGCACAGATACGCAGTATTTT
-,-,TRBV4-3,TRBJ1-2,CASSQDGVSARGYTF,TGCGCCAGCAGCCAAGACGGGGTTTCGGCGCGGGGCTACACCTTC
-,TRBD2,TRBV6-6,TRBJ2-3,CASSWRGTMTDTQYF,TGTGCCAGCTCTTGGCGGGGGACGATGACAGATACGCAGTATTTT
-,-,TRBV5-6,TRBJ2-5,CASSLGVPETQYF,TGTGCCAGCAGCCTAGGGGTCCCAGAGACCCAGTACTTC
-,TRBD1,TRBV27,TRBJ1-2,CASSLSGQDLYGYTF,TGTGCCAGCAGTTTATCGGGACAGGACCTCTATGGCTACACCTTC
-,-,TRBV29-1,TRBJ2-5,CSVEDWRDQETQYF,TGCAGCGTTGAAGATTGGCGGGACCAAGAGACCCAGTACTTC
-,TRBD1,TRBV29-1,TRBJ2-1,CSVVGQIFSYNEQFF,TGCAGCGTTGTGGGACAGATTTTCTCCTACAATGAGCAGTTCTTC
-,-,TRBV27,TRBJ1-5,CASSAGVGQPQHF,TGTGCCAGCAGTGCGGGGGTAGGGCAGCCCCAGCATTTT
-,-,TRBV5-4,TRBJ2-5,CASTGEEGETQYF,TGTGCCAGCACCGGGGAGGAGGGGGAGACCCAGTACTTC
-,-,TRBV4-1,TRBJ2-5,CASSQDYSLETQYF,TGCGCCAGCAGCCAAGATTACAGCCTAGAGACCCAGTACTTC
-,TRBD1,TRBV7-3,TRBJ2-3,CASSLGTALSTDTQYF,TGTGCCAGCAGCCTTGGGACAGCCCTAAGCACAGATACGCAGTATTTT
-,TRBD1,TRBV19,TRBJ2-7,CASSSAGTGYEQYF,TGTGCCAGTAGTAGCGCCGGGACAGGATACGAGCAGTACTTC
-,TRBD1,TRBV4-1,TRBJ2-7,CASSHGDSSYEQYF,TGCGCCAGCAGCCATGGGGACAGCTCCTACGAGCAGTACTTC
few,-,TRBV10-3,TRBJ1-3,CASNDRGYGNTIYF,TGTGCCTCCAACGACAGAGGATATGGAAACACCATATATTTT
-,-,TRBV25-1,TRBJ1-4,CASSEQSTNEKLFF,TGTGCCAGCAGTGAACAGTCAACTAATGAAAAACTGTTTTTT
few,-,TRBV2,TRBJ1-1,CATLVGGPGTEAFF,TGTGCCACCCTCGTAGGGGGTCCTGGCACTGAAGCTTTCTTT
once,TRBD2,TRBV2,TRBJ2-4,CASSDSGGRLNIQYF,TGTGCCAGCAGTGATTCGGGGGGAAGGTTAAACATTCAGTACTTC
-,-,TRBV4-2,TRBJ2-2,CASSQEFGGPGELFF,TGTGCCAGCAGCCAAGAGTTCGGGGGGCCCGGGGAGCTGTTTTTT
-,-,TRBV7-8,TRBJ1-2,CASSPRTDYGYTF,TGTGCCAGCAGCCCCCGGACAGACTATGGCTACACCTTC
once,TRBD2,TRBV5-1,TRBJ2-1,CASSTTSGGTQEQFF,TGCGCCAGCAGCACTACTAGCGGGGGGACCCAGGAGCAGTTCTTC
once,TRBD2,TRBV9,TRBJ2-2,CASSAGGGAANTGELFF,TGTGCCAGCAGCGCCGGGGGAGGGGCCGCAAACACCGGGGAGCTGTTTTTT